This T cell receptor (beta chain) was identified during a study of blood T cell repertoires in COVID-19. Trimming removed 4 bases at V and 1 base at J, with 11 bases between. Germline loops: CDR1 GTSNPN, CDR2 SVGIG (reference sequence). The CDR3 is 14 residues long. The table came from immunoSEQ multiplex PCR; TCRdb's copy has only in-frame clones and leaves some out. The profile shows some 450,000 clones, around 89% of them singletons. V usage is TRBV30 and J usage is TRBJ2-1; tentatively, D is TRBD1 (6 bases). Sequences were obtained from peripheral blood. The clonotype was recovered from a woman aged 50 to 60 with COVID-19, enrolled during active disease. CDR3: CAWTQGSSYNEQFF. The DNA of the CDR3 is TGTGCCTGGACCCAGGGGTCTTCCTACAATGAGCAGTTCTTC. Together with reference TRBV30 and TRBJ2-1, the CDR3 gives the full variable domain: SQTIHQWPATLVQPVGSPLSLECTVEGTSNPNLYWYRQAAGRGLQLLFYSVGIGQISSEVPQNLSASRPQDRQFILSSKKLLLSDSGFYLCAWTQGSSYNEQFFGPGTRLTVL.